The 27 T cell receptor beta chains presented below share a single source sample, sequenced in a study of blood T cell repertoires in COVID-19. Sequencing used immunoSEQ multiplex PCR; TCRdb keeps in-frame clones, though not all of them. The profile covers approximately 90,000 clones, with about nine tenths appearing a single time and over 7% taken by the ten largest. The sample was peripheral blood. All receptors come from a man aged 45-65 years with acute or convalescent COVID-19.

This chain uses TRBV28 with TRBJ1-2; tentatively, D is TRBD1 (5 bases). CDR3 length: 11 amino acids. CDR1 MDHEN and CDR2 SYDVKM come from the germline V gene. With 6 bases removed from V and 8 bases from J, the gap between germline ends came to 10 bases. CDR3 protein: CASRHRSGYTF. CDR3 nucleotide sequence: TGTGCCAGCAGACACAGGTCCGGCTACACCTTC.

This clone has only one observation. The gene calls are TRBV6-5 and TRBJ1-4, with D perhaps TRBD1 (6 bases). V dropped 6 bases and J dropped 1 base, with 9 bases sitting between them. The CDR3 consists of 14 residues. Looked up from germline, CDR1 is MNHEY and CDR2 is SVGAGI. CDR3 loop: CASRTGRTNEKLFF. CDR3 DNA sequence: TGTGCCAGCAGGACAGGAAGAACTAATGAAAAACTGTTTTTT.

The chain is built from TRBV27 and TRBJ2-7, with 8 bases aligning to TRBD2. Germline-derived CDR1 and CDR2 are MNHEY and SMNVEV (reference sequence). The CDR3 extends over 16 amino acids. J lost 6 bases, V lost 3 bases, and 13 bases had no gene match. CDR3 loop: CASSFSWRGEGSEQYF. Written as DNA, the CDR3 is TGTGCCAGCAGTTTCTCATGGCGGGGGGAAGGTAGCGAGCAGTACTTC.

The chain uses TRBV3-1 (or the pseudogene TRBV3-2) and TRBJ1-1, with 7 bases identical to TRBD1. The V gene's germline CDR1 is LGHDT and CDR2 YNNKEL (reference sequence). J gave up 1 base and V 1 base, and 9 bases lay outside the gene matches. There are 17 residues in the CDR3. CDR3 amino acids: CASSQAQPGQKNTEAFF. CDR3 in DNA: TGTGCCAGCAGCCAAGCCCAACCGGGACAGAAGAACACTGAAGCTTTCTTT.

V usage is TRBV5-4 and J usage is TRBJ1-4; unclear D gene. The CDR3 totals 18 residues. V lost 2 bases to trimming and J lost 7 bases, with 24 bases between them. Germline V gene sequence: CDR1 SGHNT, CDR2 YYREEE (reference sequence). The CDR3 DNA is TGTGCCAGCAGCTTCCGTTTTGATTTCGGGGAGATTGGTGAAAAACTGTTTTTT. Translating it yields CASSFRFDFGEIGEKLFF.

The CDR3 sequence: CASSPRRGRGLNTIYF. In DNA form, the CDR3 reads TGTGCCAGTAGTCCCCGTCGAGGAAGAGGCCTGAACACCATATATTTT. The chain joins TRBV19 to TRBJ1-3; D not resolved. Per germline, CDR1 LNHDA and CDR2 SQIVND (reference sequence). This CDR3 has 16 amino acids. V lost 5 bases, J lost 7 bases, and 21 bases lay in between. Looking up the rest from reference TRBV19 and TRBJ1-3 gives the full variable domain: DGGITQSPKYLFRKEGQNVTLSCEQNLNHDAMYWYRQDPGQGLRLIYYSQIVNDFQKGDIAEGYSVSREKKESFPLTVTSAQKNPTAFYLCASSPRRGRGLNTIYFGEGSWLTVV.

The rearrangement links TRBV2 to TRBJ1-1; D gene uncertain. Trimming pared 5 bases from V and 3 bases from J, leaving 4 bases between. CDR1 SNHLY and CDR2 FYNNEI come from the germline V gene. The CDR3 length is 11 residues. This CDR3 is CASSFDTEAFF. The DNA for the CDR3 is TGTGCCAGCAGTTTCGACACTGAAGCTTTCTTT.

The chain links TRBV7-7 to TRBJ1-2; the D gene is possibly TRBD1 (6 bases). The ends were cut back, 2 bases at V and 2 bases at J, with 12 bases in the middle. This CDR3 contains 15 residues. CDR1 and CDR2 (germline): SSHAT, FNYEAQ (reference sequence). CDR3 sequence (DNA): TGTGCCAGCAGCTTAAGCCTAACAGGGAACTATGGCTACACCTTC. Amino acid sequence: CASSLSLTGNYGYTF.

The V call is TRBV9, the J call TRBJ2-4; the D gene is possibly TRBD1 (6 bases). Germline CDR1 reads SGDLS; CDR2 reads YYNGEE. This CDR3 is built from 15 residues. V lost 0 bases to trimming and J lost 0 bases, with 7 bases between them. The CDR3 DNA reads as TGTGCCAGCAGCGTAGAGGGGGAAGCCAAAAACATTCAGTACTTC. The encoded protein is CASSVEGEAKNIQYF.

The gene calls are TRBV25-1 and TRBJ2-2, with 10 bases lining up with TRBD1. Trimming took 5 bases from V and 4 from J; bases not matched to a gene: 7. The germline V gene encodes CDR1 MGHDK and CDR2 SYGVNS. The CDR3 contains 16 residues. CDR3 region: CASSPEGTGVTGELFF. The CDR3 DNA reads as TGTGCCAGCAGTCCGGAGGGGACAGGGGTCACCGGGGAGCTGTTTTTT.

This clone showed up just once. The chain recombines TRBV19 with TRBJ1-1; possibly TRBD1 for D (5 bases). Trimming stripped 6 bases from V and 0 bases from J, with 17 bases between. Germline V gene data show CDR1 as LNHDA and CDR2 as SQIVND (reference sequence). This CDR3 comprises 16 residues. The CDR3 loop is CASSLISATVNTEAFF. The CDR3 DNA reads as TGTGCCAGTAGCCTCATATCAGCGACAGTGAACACTGAAGCTTTCTTT.

The J gene is TRBJ1-3, the V gene TRBV9; the D gene is possibly TRBD1 (5 bases). Per the germline V gene, CDR1 is SGDLS and CDR2 is YYNGEE. V lost 0 bases, J lost 0 bases, and 7 bases lay in between. CDR3 size: 15 residues. The CDR3 loop reads CASSVGGHSGNTIYF. DNA of the CDR3: TGTGCCAGCAGCGTAGGGGGCCACTCTGGAAACACCATATATTTT.

The rearrangement uses TRBV30 and TRBJ2-1; 7 positions agree with TRBD2. CDR1 is GTSNPN and CDR2 is SVGIG in the germline V gene (reference sequence). V trimming: 4 bases; J trimming: 0 bases; junction bases outside the gene matches: 3. This CDR3 comprises 14 residues. The CDR3 sequence: CAWTSGYSYNEQFF. The CDR3 DNA is TGTGCCTGGACTAGCGGTTACTCCTACAATGAGCAGTTCTTC.

V is TRBV2 and J is TRBJ2-1; the match to TRBD1 covers 8 bases. Per the germline V gene, CDR1 is SNHLY and CDR2 is FYNNEI. The CDR3 runs to 14 residues. J lost 6 bases, V lost 6 bases, and 7 bases had no gene match. The CDR3 is CASRNRGITNEQFF. DNA for the CDR3: TGTGCCAGCAGAAACAGGGGGATAACCAATGAGCAGTTCTTC.

The chain carries TRBV7-2 and TRBJ1-2; D remains ambiguous. The CDR3 runs 15 residues. CDR1 is SGHTA, CDR2 FQGNSA, per germline. V was pared by 2 bases and J by 4 bases, with 14 bases between. CDR3 DNA sequence: TGTGCCAGCAGCTTACTCGGGGTGAAGCCCTATGGCTACACCTTC. Amino acids: CASSLLGVKPYGYTF.

The chain employs TRBV6-1 and TRBJ2-3; D is unclear. The V gene lost 1 base and the J gene lost 8 bases, with 16 bases spanning the gap. The CDR3 runs to 15 residues. Germline loops: CDR1 MNHNS, CDR2 SASEGT. This CDR3 is CASSEVSAPTSTQYF. The CDR3 nucleotides are TGTGCCAGCAGTGAAGTGTCCGCCCCCACAAGTACGCAGTATTTT.

This clone was observed a single time. The chain employs TRBV29-1 and TRBJ2-3; TRBD2 matches 11 bases. Unmatched junction bases numbered 6, after V lost 5 bases and J lost 2 bases. The CDR3 sequence is 15 residues long. Germline-derived CDR1 and CDR2 are SQVTM and ANQGSEA. The CDR3 region is CSVRVAGGNTDTQYF. The CDR3 coding sequence is TGCAGCGTTCGTGTAGCGGGGGGGAACACAGATACGCAGTATTTT.

This chain connects TRBV29-1 to TRBJ1-3, with TRBD1 matching over 7 bases. CDR1 and CDR2 (germline): SQVTM, ANQGSEA. V was clipped by 3 bases and J by 3 bases; unmatched bases: 8. CDR3 length: 15 amino acids. Written as DNA, the CDR3 is TGCAGCGTTGATTTGGAGGGGGCGCATGGAAACACCATATATTTT. Translated: CSVDLEGAHGNTIYF.

The J gene is TRBJ1-1, the V gene TRBV5-4, with TRBD1 identical over 8 bases. The V gene end was trimmed by 4 bases and the J gene end by 6 bases; junction bases not matched to a gene: 8. This CDR3 has 14 residues. Per germline, CDR1 SGHNT and CDR2 YYREEE (reference sequence). This CDR3 is CASSTQGVGAEAFF. Here the CDR3 DNA reads TGTGCCAGCAGCACACAGGGGGTAGGCGCTGAAGCTTTCTTT.

The chain joins TRBV19 to TRBJ1-2; perhaps TRBD1 as D (5 bases). Trimming shortened V by 3 bases and J by 0 bases, and 8 bases separated the two germline ends. This CDR3 is 14 amino acids long. CDR1 is LNHDA and CDR2 is SQIVND in the germline V gene (reference sequence). CDR3 in amino acids: CASSIPGSNYGYTF. In DNA, the CDR3 is TGTGCCAGTAGTATTCCAGGGTCTAACTATGGCTACACCTTC.

The chain has TRBV6-5 and TRBJ2-1; possibly TRBD1 for D (6 bases). Between the trimmed V and J ends, which lost 4 bases and 9 bases, there was a span of 19 bases. The germline gives CDR1 MNHEY, CDR2 SVGAGI. The CDR3 contains 15 residues. DNA for the CDR3: TGTGCCAGCAGTTTTATAGCGAGGGGGTTCGGTGAGCAGTTCTTC. The encoded protein is CASSFIARGFGEQFF.

This chain connects TRBV27 to TRBJ1-2, with a tentative D call TRBD1 (5 bases). Germline values: CDR1 MNHEY, CDR2 SMNVEV (reference sequence). Trimming took 6 bases from V and 7 from J, leaving 15 bases between them. CDR3 size: 13 residues. In DNA, the CDR3 is TGTGCCAGCAGCCTACGGGGGGGAGCTGGCTACACCTTC. This encodes CASSLRGGAGYTF.

The chain uses TRBV27 and TRBJ2-2; TRBD1 might be the D (5 bases). V lost 3 bases and J lost 1, with 12 bases in between. The germline gives CDR1 MNHEY, CDR2 SMNVEV (reference sequence). The CDR3 sequence is 16 residues long. The CDR3 spells CASSFLQGGNTGELFF. The CDR3 DNA is TGTGCCAGCAGTTTTTTGCAGGGCGGGAACACCGGGGAGCTGTTTTTT.

The chain couples TRBV19 to TRBJ1-2, with D tentatively TRBD1 (5 bases). The germline gives CDR1 LNHDA, CDR2 SQIVND (reference sequence). V was trimmed by 3 bases and J by 1 base, leaving 12 bases between them. The CDR3 is 15 residues long. The CDR3 DNA reads as TGTGCCAGTAGTATGAACAGGCACCTTAACTATGGCTACACCTTC. This translates into CASSMNRHLNYGYTF.

V gene TRBV6-5 combines with J gene TRBJ1-1; D perhaps matches TRBD1 (6 bases). V lost 7 bases and J lost 2, with 17 bases in between. CDR3 length: 15 amino acids. In germline, CDR1 is MNHEY, CDR2 SVGAGI. CDR3 sequence (DNA): TGTGCCAGCAAGCGCGCCGGGACAACTAACACTGAAGCTTTCTTT. Translation: CASKRAGTTNTEAFF.

V and J are TRBV5-1 and TRBJ1-1; TRBD1 agrees at 9 bases. The CDR3 has 18 amino acids. Germline V CDR1 and CDR2: SGHRS, YFSETQ. V shed 2 bases and J 0 bases; nucleotides not matched to a gene: 11. In DNA form, the CDR3 reads TGCGCCAGCAGCTTCGGACAGGGGACCCTACTAATGAACACTGAAGCTTTCTTT. This sequence encodes CASSFGQGTLLMNTEAFF. Full variable domain (outside the CDR3, taken from reference TRBV5-1 and TRBJ1-1): KAGVTQTPRYLIKTRGQQVTLSCSPISGHRSVSWYQQTPGQGLQFLFEYFSETQRNKGNFPGRFSGRQFSNSRSEMNVSTLELGDSALYLCASSFGQGTLLMNTEAFFGQGTRLTVV.

This CDR3 reads CASSLYQGAFDIQYF. The CDR3 DNA sequence: TGTGCCAGCAGCTTGTACCAGGGGGCTTTTGACATTCAGTACTTC. The rearrangement links TRBV5-6 to TRBJ2-4; 8 bases line up with TRBD1. V was pared by 1 base and J by 8 bases, with 8 bases of the junction left unmatched. From germline, CDR1 is SGHDT and CDR2 YYEEEE. This CDR3 comprises 15 residues.